This T cell receptor beta chain was obtained from a study of vaccination effects on CD4 cells after COVID-19. On the study more broadly: Participants received two doses of either the BNT162b2 or mRNA-1273 vaccine.

Concerning this clone itself: Its antigen is unidentified.

General study results and limits: In vaccinees who were healthy, merely 1 out of 255 vaccine-induced clones cross-reacted with common cold coronaviruses.

Sequenced by immunoSEQ multiplex PCR; TCRdb stores in-frame clones only, minus some. The data show 55,000 to 70,000 clones, with roughly 80% seen just once and roughly 2.4% held by the top ten. The germline V gene encodes CDR1 MNHEY and CDR2 SVGAGI. V lost 0 bases and J 0 bases, leaving 3 bases between the germline ends. The CDR3 has 14 amino acids. Ahead of sequencing, the ViraFEST assay grew antigen-specific CD4+ T cells using viral peptide pools. Having been cultured for roughly 11 days, the cells underwent CD4+ T cell isolation. Testing of the vaccine recipients showed negative nucleocapsid antibodies and no prior SARS-CoV-2 infection. PBMC were cultured at a few million per well with around 10 IU/ml IL-2 and around 9 ug/ml peptides.

This specimen consisted of CD4+ T cells from PBMCs cultured with HCoV-229E spike peptides, obtained before COVID-19 vaccination. This clonotype originated in a human donor who received a COVID-19 vaccine. The chain is built from TRBV6-5 and TRBJ1-3; D ambiguous. CDR3 residues: CASSYSGSGNTIYF. Here the CDR3 DNA reads TGTGCCAGCAGTTACTCCGGCTCTGGAAACACCATATATTTT.